This is a list of T cell receptor beta chains from one sample in a study of cytomegalovirus exposure and HLA in healthy donors. Only in-frame clones appear in the TCRdb table, and some are missing; sequencing was by immunoSEQ multiplex PCR. The table records over 140,000 clones, 70% to 85% of them present only once. The sample was PBMCs. The receptors originated from a man aged 25-45 years in good health and CMV-seropositive. Each CDR3 is given with its conserved first and last residue. Fields, in order: D gene, clone size, V gene, J gene, CDR3 protein, CDR3 DNA. The D gene is left open where the match is weak. Not every row has a clone size; where given, it reads once, few, many or a size class.

D: -
size: -
V: TRBV9
J: TRBJ2-1
CDR3: CASSVVGGGPYNEQFF
DNA: TGTGCCAGCAGCGTAGTGGGGGGAGGCCCCTACAATGAGCAGTTCTTC

D: -
size: few
V: TRBV10-3
J: TRBJ1-1
CDR3: CAISESTGMTEAFF
DNA: TGTGCCATCAGTGAGTCTACAGGGATGACTGAAGCTTTCTTT

D: -
size: few
V: TRBV27
J: TRBJ1-1
CDR3: CASRDGANTEAFF
DNA: TGTGCCAGCAGAGATGGGGCGAACACTGAAGCTTTCTTT

D: TRBD1
size: -
V: TRBV28
J: TRBJ2-7
CDR3: CASTPRTGGSYEQYF
DNA: TGTGCCAGCACTCCAAGAACAGGGGGCTCCTACGAGCAGTACTTC

D: TRBD1
size: -
V: TRBV5-6
J: TRBJ2-7
CDR3: CASSFDRGYSYEQYF
DNA: TGTGCCAGCAGCTTTGACAGGGGGTATTCATACGAGCAGTACTTC

D: TRBD2
size: -
V: TRBV18
J: TRBJ2-5
CDR3: CASSPPGLAQETQYF
DNA: TGTGCCAGCTCACCGCCGGGACTAGCGCAAGAGACCCAGTACTTC

D: TRBD1
size: -
V: TRBV30
J: TRBJ2-7
CDR3: CAWSVGQGYYEQYF
DNA: TGTGCCTGGAGCGTGGGACAGGGGTATTACGAGCAGTACTTC

D: TRBD1
size: -
V: TRBV5-6
J: TRBJ2-2
CDR3: CASTIYYRGKVTGELFF
DNA: TGTGCCAGCACCATTTATTACAGGGGAAAGGTCACCGGGGAGCTGTTTTTT

D: -
size: -
V: TRBV18
J: TRBJ2-7
CDR3: CASSPAPAGFMYEQYF
DNA: TGTGCCAGCTCACCAGCTCCGGCAGGATTTATGTACGAGCAGTACTTC

D: -
size: -
V: TRBV5-6
J: TRBJ2-7
CDR3: CASSFRLLDTYEQYF
DNA: TGTGCCAGCAGCTTCCGGTTGCTGGACACTTACGAGCAGTACTTC

D: -
size: once
V: TRBV28
J: TRBJ1-5
CDR3: CASSLGLTYSNQPQHF
DNA: TGTGCCAGCAGTTTGGGACTTACTTATAGCAATCAGCCCCAGCATTTT

D: TRBD2
size: -
V: TRBV29-1
J: TRBJ2-5
CDR3: CSVNGLAGTQYF
DNA: TGCAGCGTCAACGGACTAGCGGGGACCCAGTACTTC

D: -
size: -
V: TRBV27
J: TRBJ2-5
CDR3: CASASRAVETQYF
DNA: TGTGCCAGCGCCTCAAGAGCGGTAGAGACCCAGTACTTC

D: -
size: -
V: TRBV18
J: TRBJ1-5
CDR3: CASSPTREGGNQPQHF
DNA: TGTGCCAGCTCACCAACCAGGGAGGGAGGCAATCAGCCCCAGCATTTT

D: TRBD1
size: -
V: TRBV7-9
J: TRBJ1-2
CDR3: CASSPDRGRYTF
DNA: TGTGCCAGCAGCCCGGACAGGGGCCGGTACACCTTC

D: TRBD1
size: -
V: TRBV6-5
J: TRBJ1-5
CDR3: CASSTRDSVQPQHF
DNA: TGTGCCAGCAGTACCCGGGACAGTGTTCAGCCCCAGCATTTT

D: TRBD1
size: -
V: TRBV4-1
J: TRBJ1-2
CDR3: CASSPPGGYGYTF
DNA: TGCGCCAGCAGCCCCCCAGGGGGCTATGGCTACACCTTC

D: -
size: -
V: TRBV28
J: TRBJ2-3
CDR3: CASIRGRDFTDTQYF
DNA: TGTGCCAGCATACGTGGAAGGGACTTCACAGATACGCAGTATTTT

D: -
size: -
V: TRBV7-2
J: TRBJ2-1
CDR3: CASSQGPYNEQFF
DNA: TGTGCCAGCAGCCAGGGCCCCTACAATGAGCAGTTCTTC

D: TRBD2
size: few
V: TRBV19
J: TRBJ2-3
CDR3: CASSMGGGADTQYF
DNA: TGTGCCAGTAGTATGGGTGGGGGGGCAGATACGCAGTATTTT

D: TRBD1
size: few
V: TRBV7-9
J: TRBJ1-1
CDR3: CASSPMGQMNTEAFF
DNA: TGTGCCAGCAGCCCCATGGGACAGATGAACACTGAAGCTTTCTTT

D: -
size: -
V: TRBV5-4
J: TRBJ2-7
CDR3: CASSQEIASPSYEQYF
DNA: TGTGCCAGCAGCCAAGAAATAGCTAGCCCTTCCTACGAGCAGTACTTC

D: TRBD1
size: -
V: TRBV5-5
J: TRBJ1-1
CDR3: CASSLSQGLDTEAFF
DNA: TGTGCCAGCAGCTTGTCACAGGGGTTGGACACTGAAGCTTTCTTT

D: -
size: -
V: TRBV5-8
J: TRBJ1-2
CDR3: CASSRLGSGYTF
DNA: TGTGCCAGCAGCCGGCTTGGGAGCGGCTACACCTTC

D: TRBD1
size: -
V: TRBV5-1
J: TRBJ1-1
CDR3: CASSLYQGVVNTEAFF
DNA: TGCGCCAGCAGCTTGTACCAGGGGGTTGTGAACACTGAAGCTTTCTTT

D: TRBD2
size: once
V: TRBV5-1
J: TRBJ2-1
CDR3: CASSLTSGYNEQFF
DNA: TGCGCCAGCAGCTTGACTAGCGGCTACAATGAGCAGTTCTTC

D: TRBD1
size: -
V: TRBV28
J: TRBJ1-2
CDR3: CASSSTGTALGYTF
DNA: TGTGCCAGCAGTTCTACCGGGACAGCTCTTGGCTACACCTTC

D: -
size: -
V: TRBV9
J: TRBJ1-4
CDR3: CASSVSGAGDEKLFF
DNA: TGTGCCAGCAGCGTTAGTGGGGCAGGGGATGAAAAACTGTTTTTT

D: -
size: -
V: TRBV5-8
J: TRBJ1-2
CDR3: CASSLYQNNYGYTF
DNA: TGTGCCAGCAGCTTGTACCAGAATAACTATGGCTACACCTTC

D: -
size: -
V: TRBV2
J: TRBJ1-3
CDR3: CASSVAGGNTIYF
DNA: TGTGCCAGCAGTGTCGCAGGAGGAAACACCATATATTTT

D: -
size: -
V: TRBV28
J: TRBJ2-3
CDR3: CASSFGAADTQYF
DNA: TGTGCCAGCAGTTTCGGTGCGGCAGATACGCAGTATTTT

D: TRBD2
size: -
V: TRBV28
J: TRBJ2-5
CDR3: CASSLNFLADPQETQYF
DNA: TGTGCCAGCAGTTTAAATTTCCTAGCGGACCCCCAAGAGACCCAGTACTTC

D: -
size: few
V: TRBV5-1
J: TRBJ2-5
CDR3: CASSRDSKETQYF
DNA: TGCGCCAGCAGCCGGGACTCCAAAGAGACCCAGTACTTC

D: -
size: -
V: TRBV30
J: TRBJ2-5
CDR3: CAWNRVQETQYF
DNA: TGTGCCTGGAACAGGGTCCAAGAGACCCAGTACTTC

D: -
size: -
V: TRBV28
J: TRBJ1-3
CDR3: CASRREFSGNTIYF
DNA: TGTGCCAGCCGACGGGAATTCTCTGGAAACACCATATATTTT

D: -
size: -
V: TRBV6-1
J: TRBJ2-7
CDR3: CAIHLPGRGKNEQYF
DNA: TGTGCCATTCACCTCCCGGGCAGGGGTAAGAACGAGCAGTACTTC

D: -
size: -
V: TRBV10-3
J: TRBJ1-5
CDR3: CAISIGLESNQPQHF
DNA: TGTGCCATCAGCATCGGACTGGAAAGCAATCAGCCCCAGCATTTT

D: -
size: once
V: TRBV19
J: TRBJ1-5
CDR3: CASSIQPGNQPQHF
DNA: TGTGCCAGTAGTATTCAACCGGGCAATCAGCCCCAGCATTTT

D: -
size: -
V: TRBV7-9
J: TRBJ2-3
CDR3: CASSLGLYTDTQYF
DNA: TGTGCCAGCAGCTTGGGACTCTACACAGATACGCAGTATTTT

D: TRBD1
size: -
V: TRBV13
J: TRBJ2-5
CDR3: CASSPDRLGGTQYF
DNA: TGTGCCAGCAGCCCGGACAGGCTTGGGGGGACCCAGTACTTC

D: TRBD1
size: -
V: TRBV6-5
J: TRBJ1-2
CDR3: CASNPGTGGAGYTF
DNA: TGTGCCAGCAACCCAGGGACAGGGGGCGCTGGCTACACCTTC

D: -
size: -
V: TRBV28
J: TRBJ1-1
CDR3: CASSFVTGTEAFF
DNA: TGTGCCAGCAGTTTCGTCACCGGGACTGAAGCTTTCTTT

D: -
size: -
V: TRBV28
J: TRBJ2-5
CDR3: CASFRGGRRETQYF
DNA: TGTGCCAGCTTCCGAGGAGGGAGGCGAGAGACCCAGTACTTC

D: -
size: -
V: TRBV18
J: TRBJ1-1
CDR3: CASSIGAGRLNTEAFF
DNA: TGTGCCAGCTCTATCGGTGCGGGGAGGTTGAACACTGAAGCTTTCTTT

D: TRBD2
size: -
V: TRBV7-9
J: TRBJ2-7
CDR3: CASSLGTSGRNLYEQYF
DNA: TGTGCCAGCAGCCTCGGGACTAGCGGGAGAAATTTGTACGAGCAGTACTTC

D: TRBD1
size: few
V: TRBV5-1
J: TRBJ1-4
CDR3: CASSLIGQGTNEKLFF
DNA: TGCGCCAGCAGCCTTATAGGACAGGGAACTAATGAAAAACTGTTTTTT

D: TRBD1
size: -
V: TRBV14
J: TRBJ2-7
CDR3: CASSQRQGVSYEQYF
DNA: TGTGCCAGCAGCCAAAGACAGGGAGTATCCTACGAGCAGTACTTC

D: -
size: once
V: TRBV5-4
J: TRBJ2-7
CDR3: CASSSWRSYEQYF
DNA: TGTGCCAGCAGCTCTTGGCGGTCCTACGAGCAGTACTTC

D: -
size: -
V: TRBV21-1
J: TRBJ2-3
CDR3: CASYLRPKPCSTDTQYF
DNA: TGTGCCAGCTACCTTCGCCCCAAGCCGTGCAGCACAGATACGCAGTATTTT

D: TRBD1
size: -
V: TRBV5-1
J: TRBJ2-5
CDR3: CASRRDRVETQYF
DNA: TGCGCCAGCCGGCGGGACAGGGTAGAGACCCAGTACTTC

D: TRBD1
size: -
V: TRBV15
J: TRBJ1-5
CDR3: CATSRGQGNQPQHF
DNA: TGTGCCACCAGCAGGGGACAGGGGAATCAGCCCCAGCATTTT

D: TRBD1
size: -
V: TRBV5-1
J: TRBJ2-7
CDR3: CASSLAWGKGQAYEQYF
DNA: TGCGCCAGCAGCTTGGCCTGGGGGAAGGGACAGGCCTACGAGCAGTACTTC

D: -
size: once
V: TRBV18
J: TRBJ1-4
CDR3: CASSPQDGVTNEKLFF
DNA: TGTGCCAGCTCACCACAAGACGGAGTAACTAATGAAAAACTGTTTTTT

D: -
size: few
V: TRBV21-1
J: TRBJ2-1
CDR3: CASISRDRVGNEQFF
DNA: TGTGCCAGCATCTCCCGGGACAGGGTCGGCAATGAGCAGTTCTTC